A selection of T cell receptor beta chains follows, all from one sample in a study of metastatic and nonmetastatic thyroid tumors. Through MiXCR, TCRdb re-clonotyped the PCR reads. This table holds about 46,000 clones, roughly a quarter found once. Source material: blood. All receptors derive from a male donor with papillary thyroid cancer or a benign thyroid nodule (not recorded which). Some clones in this sample may be carry-over from other donors' samples. The CDR3 runs from the conserved cysteine through the conserved F or W. Fields, in order: D gene, CDR3 length, J gene, clone size, V gene, CDR3 protein, CDR3 DNA. D genes are given only for firm matches. Clone size is stated in some rows and not others, as once, few, many or a class when expanded.

d_gene: -; len: 13; j_gene: TRBJ1-2; abundance: -; v_gene: TRBV7-3; CDR3aa: CASSSYGGEGYTF; CDR3nt: TGTGCCAGCAGCTCCTACGGGGGCGAGGGCTACACCTTC
d_gene: -; len: 11; j_gene: TRBJ2-2; abundance: -; v_gene: TRBV18; CDR3aa: CASRGPGELFF; CDR3nt: TGTGCCAGCCGAGGACCCGGGGAGCTGTTTTTT
d_gene: TRBD1; len: 14; j_gene: TRBJ2-5; abundance: many; v_gene: TRBV7-2; CDR3aa: CASSPGQGQGTQYF; CDR3nt: TGTGCCAGCAGCCCTGGACAGGGTCAAGGGACCCAGTACTTC
d_gene: TRBD2; len: 19; j_gene: TRBJ2-7; abundance: -; v_gene: TRBV27; CDR3aa: CASSSTWGSPGTSYGEQYF; CDR3nt: TGTGCCAGCAGTTCTACGTGGGGCAGCCCCGGGACTAGCTACGGCGAGCAGTACTTC
d_gene: -; len: 16; j_gene: TRBJ2-1; abundance: -; v_gene: TRBV6-2/TRBV6-3; CDR3aa: CASSGDRAGGRNEQFF; CDR3nt: TGTGCCAGCAGTGGAGATCGGGCCGGTGGGCGGAATGAGCAGTTCTTC
d_gene: -; len: 14; j_gene: TRBJ2-7; abundance: -; v_gene: TRBV27; CDR3aa: CASSHRGGGGEQYF; CDR3nt: TGTGCCAGCAGTCACCGTGGAGGAGGAGGCGAGCAGTACTTC
d_gene: TRBD2; len: 14; j_gene: TRBJ2-4; abundance: few; v_gene: TRBV6-1; CDR3aa: CASSALADSNIQYF; CDR3nt: TGTGCCAGCAGTGCGCTAGCGGACTCAAACATTCAGTACTTC
d_gene: -; len: 15; j_gene: TRBJ2-3; abundance: many; v_gene: TRBV2; CDR3aa: CASSSPDGRTDTQYF; CDR3nt: TGTGCCAGCAGCAGCCCGGATGGTCGCACAGATACGCAGTATTTT
d_gene: TRBD2; len: 15; j_gene: TRBJ2-7; abundance: few; v_gene: TRBV11-2; CDR3aa: CASSLVAGQSYEQYF; CDR3nt: TGTGCCAGCAGCTTGGTAGCGGGTCAATCCTACGAGCAGTACTTC
d_gene: -; len: 14; j_gene: TRBJ2-7; abundance: -; v_gene: TRBV18; CDR3aa: CASSPRDNSYEQYF; CDR3nt: TGTGCCAGCTCACCGCGGGACAACTCCTACGAGCAGTACTTC